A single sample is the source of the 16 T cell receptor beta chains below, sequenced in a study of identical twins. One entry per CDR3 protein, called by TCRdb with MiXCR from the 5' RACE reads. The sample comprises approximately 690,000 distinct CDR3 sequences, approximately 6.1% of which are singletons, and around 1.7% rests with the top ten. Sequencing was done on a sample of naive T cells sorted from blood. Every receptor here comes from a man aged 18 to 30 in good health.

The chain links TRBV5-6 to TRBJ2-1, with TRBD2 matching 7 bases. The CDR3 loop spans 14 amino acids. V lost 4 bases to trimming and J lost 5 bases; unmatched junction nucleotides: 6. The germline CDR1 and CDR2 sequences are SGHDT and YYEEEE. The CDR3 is CASSRRDYNNEQFF. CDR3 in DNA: TGTGCCAGCAGCCGCCGGGACTACAACAATGAGCAGTTCTTC. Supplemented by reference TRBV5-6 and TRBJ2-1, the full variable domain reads DAGVTQSPTHLIKTRGQQVTLRCSPKSGHDTVSWYQQALGQGPQFIFQYYEEEERQRGNFPDRFSGHQFPNYSSELNVNALLLGDSALYLCASSRRDYNNEQFFGPGTRLTVL.

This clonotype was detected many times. The CDR3 reads CASSLPSNPLHF. The CDR3 DNA sequence: TGTGCCAGCAGTTTACCCTCTAACCCCCTCCACTTT. V and J are TRBV12-3 or TRBV12-4 and TRBJ1-6; no clear D. The CDR3 extends over 12 amino acids. Trimming shortened V by 2 bases and J by 13 bases, and 9 bases separated the two germline ends.

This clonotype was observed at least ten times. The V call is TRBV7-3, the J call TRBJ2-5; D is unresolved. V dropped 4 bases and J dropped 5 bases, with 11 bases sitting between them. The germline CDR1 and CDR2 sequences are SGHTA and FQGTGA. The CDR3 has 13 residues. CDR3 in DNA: TGTGCCAGCAGCTCAGCCCCCTGGGAGACCCAGTACTTC. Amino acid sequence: CASSSAPWETQYF. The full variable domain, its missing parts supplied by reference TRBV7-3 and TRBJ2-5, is GAGVSQTPSNKVTEKGKYVELRCDPISGHTALYWYRQSLGQGPEFLIYFQGTGAADDSGLPNDRFFAVRPEGSVSTLKIQRTERGDSAVYLCASSSAPWETQYFGPGTRLLVL.

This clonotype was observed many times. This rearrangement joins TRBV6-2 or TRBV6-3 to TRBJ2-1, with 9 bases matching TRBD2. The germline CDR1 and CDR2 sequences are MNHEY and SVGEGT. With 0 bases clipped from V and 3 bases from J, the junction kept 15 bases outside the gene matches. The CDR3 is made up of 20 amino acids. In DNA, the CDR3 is TGTGCCAGCAGTTACTCGAGGTCCGACCTAGCGGGGAAGAACTACAATGAGCAGTTCTTC. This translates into CASSYSRSDLAGKNYNEQFF.

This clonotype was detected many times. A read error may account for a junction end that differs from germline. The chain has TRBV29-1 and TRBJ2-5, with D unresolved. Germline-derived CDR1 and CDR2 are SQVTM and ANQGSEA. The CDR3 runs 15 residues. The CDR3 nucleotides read TGCAGCGTCGAAGGCAGTTTCCGACACCAAGAGACCCAGTACTTC. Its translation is CSVEGSFRHQETQYF.

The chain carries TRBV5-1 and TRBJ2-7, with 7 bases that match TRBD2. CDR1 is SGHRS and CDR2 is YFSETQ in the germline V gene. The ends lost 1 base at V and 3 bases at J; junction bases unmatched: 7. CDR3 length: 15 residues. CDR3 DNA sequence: TGCGCCAGCAGCTTGTCACCTAGCGGTTTCTACGAGCAGTACGTC. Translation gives CASSLSPSGFYEQYV.

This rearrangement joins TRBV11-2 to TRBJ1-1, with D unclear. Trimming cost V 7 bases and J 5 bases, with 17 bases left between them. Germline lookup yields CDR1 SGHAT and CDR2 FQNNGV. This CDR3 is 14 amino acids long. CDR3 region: CASTEVRILTEAFF. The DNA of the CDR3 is TGTGCCAGCACCGAGGTCAGGATTTTGACTGAAGCTTTCTTT. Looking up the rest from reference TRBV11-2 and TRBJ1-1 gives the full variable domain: EAGVAQSPRYKIIEKRQSVAFWCNPISGHATLYWYQQILGQGPKLLIQFQNNGVVDDSQLPKDRFSAERLKGVDSTLKIQPAKLEDSAVYLCASTEVRILTEAFFGQGTRLTVV.

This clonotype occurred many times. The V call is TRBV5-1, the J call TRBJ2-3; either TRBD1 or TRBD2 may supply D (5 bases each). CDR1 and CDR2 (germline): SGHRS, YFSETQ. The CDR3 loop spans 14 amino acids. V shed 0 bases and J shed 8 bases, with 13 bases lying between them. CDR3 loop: CASSLGRELVTQYF. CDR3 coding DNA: TGCGCCAGCAGCTTGGGCAGGGAGTTGGTTACGCAGTATTTT.

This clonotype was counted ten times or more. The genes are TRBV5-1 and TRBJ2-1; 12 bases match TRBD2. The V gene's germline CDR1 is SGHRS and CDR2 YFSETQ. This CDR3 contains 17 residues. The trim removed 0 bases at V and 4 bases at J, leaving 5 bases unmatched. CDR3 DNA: TGCGCCAGCAGCTTGGCCGGGACTAGCGGGCTTTACAATGAGCAGTTCTTC. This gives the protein CASSLAGTSGLYNEQFF.

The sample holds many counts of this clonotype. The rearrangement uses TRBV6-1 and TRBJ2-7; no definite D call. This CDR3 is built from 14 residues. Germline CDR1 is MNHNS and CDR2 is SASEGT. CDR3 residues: CASRSPGMAYEQYV. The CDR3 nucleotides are TGTGCTAGCAGAAGTCCGGGTATGGCCTACGAGCAGTACGTC.

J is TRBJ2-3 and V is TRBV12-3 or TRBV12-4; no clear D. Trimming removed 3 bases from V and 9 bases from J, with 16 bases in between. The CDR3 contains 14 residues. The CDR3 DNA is TGTGCCAGCAGTTTTATAAGTGAGCAAGGGACGCAGTATTTT. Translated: CASSFISEQGTQYF.

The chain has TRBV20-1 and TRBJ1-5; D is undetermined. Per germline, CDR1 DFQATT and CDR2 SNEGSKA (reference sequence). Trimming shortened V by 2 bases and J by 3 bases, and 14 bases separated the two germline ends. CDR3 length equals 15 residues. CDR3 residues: CSARSGWRDNQPQHF. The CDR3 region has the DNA TGCAGTGCTAGATCTGGATGGAGGGACAATCAGCCCCAGCATTTT.

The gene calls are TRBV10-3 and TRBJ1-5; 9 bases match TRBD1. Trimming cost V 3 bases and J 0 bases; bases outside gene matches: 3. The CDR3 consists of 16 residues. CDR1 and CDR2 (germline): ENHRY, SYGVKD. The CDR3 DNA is TGTGCCATCAGTGACCGGACAGGGGTTAGCAATCAGCCCCAGCATTTT. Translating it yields CAISDRTGVSNQPQHF.

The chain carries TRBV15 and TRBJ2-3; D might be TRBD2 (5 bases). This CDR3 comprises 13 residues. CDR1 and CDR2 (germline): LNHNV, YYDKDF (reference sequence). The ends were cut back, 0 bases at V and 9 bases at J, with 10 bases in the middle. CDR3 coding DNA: TGTGCCACCAGCAGAGAGGAAGGGAGAACGCAGTATTTT. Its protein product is CATSREEGRTQYF.

CDR3 in DNA: TGTGCCAGCACCACGGACGGCCCCTACGAGCAGTACTTC. It specifies CASTTDGPYEQYF. The V and J genes are TRBV2 and TRBJ2-7, with D uncertain. V dropped 7 bases and J dropped 2 bases, with 12 bases sitting between them. Germline V gene data show CDR1 as SNHLY and CDR2 as FYNNEI. This CDR3 is 13 amino acids long. Based on the CDR3 plus reference TRBV2 and TRBJ2-7, the full variable domain is EPEVTQTPSHQVTQMGQEVILRCVPISNHLYFYWYRQILGQKVEFLVSFYNNEISEKSEIFDDQFSVERPDGSNFTLKIRSTKLEDSAMYFCASTTDGPYEQYFGPGTRLTVT.

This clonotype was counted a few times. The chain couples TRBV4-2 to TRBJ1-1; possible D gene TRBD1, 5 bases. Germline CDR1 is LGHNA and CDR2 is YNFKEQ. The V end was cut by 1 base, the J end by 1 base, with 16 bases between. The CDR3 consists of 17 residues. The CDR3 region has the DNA TGTGCCAGCAGCCAAGGACCAGGGAATGGTAAGAACACTGAAGCTTTCTTT. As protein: CASSQGPGNGKNTEAFF.